The rows below give T cell receptor beta chains drawn from one sample of a study of cytomegalovirus exposure and HLA in healthy donors. Sequencing used immunoSEQ multiplex PCR; TCRdb keeps in-frame clones, though not all of them. The sample lists around 130,000 clones, 60% to 85% seen once, with roughly 3.1% in the top ten. Sample: PBMCs. These receptors originate from a man aged 30 to 39 in good health and CMV-seronegative. CDR3s include the opening cysteine and the closing phenylalanine or tryptophan. D genes are given only for firm matches. Size tells how often a clone was seen (once, few, many) or the class of an expanded clone, and some rows leave it out.

size | J | V | D | DNA | CDR3
few | TRBJ2-1 | TRBV9 | - | TGTGCCAGCAGCGATAAGGAGGGGCTGAGCTCCTACAATGAGCAGTTCTTC | CASSDKEGLSSYNEQFF
few | TRBJ2-1 | TRBV19 | TRBD2 | TGTGCCAGTAGTAGGTACAGCGGGGTATACAATGAGCAGTTCTTC | CASSRYSGVYNEQFF
- | TRBJ2-2 | TRBV4-3 | - | TGCGCCAGCAGCCAACCCCACTCGGGCACCGGGGAGCTGTTTTTT | CASSQPHSGTGELFF
few | TRBJ1-2 | TRBV7-9 | - | TGTGCCAGCAGCTTGGGACAAAACTATGGCTACACCTTC | CASSLGQNYGYTF
- | TRBJ1-5 | TRBV27 | - | TGTGCCAGCAGTACCAGGACAGTTAGCAATCAGCCCCAGCATTTT | CASSTRTVSNQPQHF
- | TRBJ2-5 | TRBV5-1 | - | TGCGCCAGCAGCTTAGGCCAGGTGTCGGAGACCCAGTACTTC | CASSLGQVSETQYF
- | TRBJ2-7 | TRBV7-9 | TRBD2 | TGTGCCAGCAGCTCAGCCGGGACTACCTACGAGCAGTACTTC | CASSSAGTTYEQYF
- | TRBJ1-1 | TRBV6-1 | - | TGTGCCAGCAGTCCCAGAGGGCCGGGGAGGACTGAAGCTTTCTTT | CASSPRGPGRTEAFF
- | TRBJ2-7 | TRBV4-2 | - | TGTGCCAGCAGCCCACTAGAACGGGGCGAGCAGTACTTC | CASSPLERGEQYF
- | TRBJ2-5 | TRBV9 | TRBD1 | TGTGCCAGCAGCGACAGGACAGGGGGCTTTGAGACCCAGTACTTC | CASSDRTGGFETQYF
- | TRBJ1-5 | TRBV7-2 | TRBD1 | TGTGCCAGCAGCTTATGGGGGACAGGGGGGGATCCCCAGCATTTT | CASSLWGTGGDPQHF
- | TRBJ2-1 | TRBV4-3 | - | TGCGCCAGCAGCCAAGATAGAGGCAGCAATGAGCAGTTCTTC | CASSQDRGSNEQFF
- | TRBJ1-1 | TRBV27 | TRBD1 | TGTGCCAGCAGCGTACAGGGGGCCGGAAATACTGAAGCTTTCTTT | CASSVQGAGNTEAFF
- | TRBJ2-6 | TRBV4-3 | TRBD1 | TGCGCCAGCAGCCCTAATCCGGGACAGGACTCTGGGGCCAACGTCCTGACTTTC | CASSPNPGQDSGANVLTF
- | TRBJ2-7 | TRBV29-1 | TRBD1 | TGCAGCGTTGGTTTTGACAGGGGGTACGAGCAGTACTTC | CSVGFDRGYEQYF
- | TRBJ2-5 | TRBV2 | TRBD2 | TGTGCCACAGGGGGACTAGCGGGGAACCAAGAGACCCAGTACTTC | CATGGLAGNQETQYF
- | TRBJ1-2 | TRBV28 | TRBD1 | TGTGCCAGCGGGGAAGGGACAGACTATGGCTACACCTTC | CASGEGTDYGYTF
- | TRBJ2-1 | TRBV19 | TRBD2 | TGTGCCAGTAGTATTGGGTTTCTAGCGGGAGTCACAAATGAGCAGTTCTTC | CASSIGFLAGVTNEQFF
- | TRBJ1-1 | TRBV19 | TRBD1 | TGTGCCAGTAAGGGGGCGGGCCGGACTGAAGCTTTCTTT | CASKGAGRTEAFF
once | TRBJ2-3 | TRBV19 | TRBD1 | TGTGCCAGTAGTTTTCAGACAGGGCACACAGATACGCAGTATTTT | CASSFQTGHTDTQYF
- | TRBJ2-7 | TRBV19 | - | TGTGCCAGTAGTGTCCTCGGGAGCAAGCTCTACGAGCAGTACTTC | CASSVLGSKLYEQYF
few | TRBJ1-6 | TRBV7-2 | - | TGTGCCAGCAGCCCCAATGCGGGGTATAATTCACCCCTCCACTTT | CASSPNAGYNSPLHF
few | TRBJ1-2 | TRBV7-2 | - | TGTGCCAGCAGCTTAGACAGCAGCTATGGCTACACCTTC | CASSLDSSYGYTF
- | TRBJ1-2 | TRBV5-1 | TRBD1 | TGCGCCAGCAGCGAATGGACAGGGGAGTATGGCTACACCTTC | CASSEWTGEYGYTF
few | TRBJ2-5 | TRBV6-5 | TRBD2 | TGTGCCAGCAGAGACCGGGACTACCCTACCCAGTACTTC | CASRDRDYPTQYF
- | TRBJ2-1 | TRBV4-3 | - | TGCGCCAGCAGCCCCCTGGGCCAGTTGGACAATGAGCAGTTCTTC | CASSPLGQLDNEQFF
few | TRBJ2-1 | TRBV2 | - | TGTGCTGGGAGCTCCTACAATGAGCAGTTCTTC | CAGSSYNEQFF
- | TRBJ2-1 | TRBV11-3 | TRBD2 | TGTGCCAGCAGCTTAGGAGGGGTCTGGGGACTAGCGGGGGGACAGCAGTTCTTC | CASSLGGVWGLAGGQQFF
- | TRBJ2-3 | TRBV9 | TRBD2 | TGTGCCAGCAGCTTCCGACTAGCGTACCCCACAGATACGCAGTATTTT | CASSFRLAYPTDTQYF
once | TRBJ2-1 | TRBV4-3 | - | TGCGCCAGCAGCCAAAACACAAATGAGCAGTTCTTC | CASSQNTNEQFF
- | TRBJ1-3 | TRBV5-6 | TRBD1 | TGTGCCAGCACCGTGACAGGGCAGCACACCATATATTTT | CASTVTGQHTIYF
- | TRBJ2-1 | TRBV5-4 | - | TGTGCCAGCAGCTTGGGGTACAACTCCTACAATGAGCAGTTCTTC | CASSLGYNSYNEQFF
- | TRBJ1-6 | TRBV27 | - | TGTGCCAGCAGCCCCCTTAATTCACCCCTCCACTTT | CASSPLNSPLHF
- | TRBJ1-2 | TRBV29-1 | TRBD1 | TGCAGCGTTGAACAAGGACAGGGGGACTATGGCTACACCTTC | CSVEQGQGDYGYTF
- | TRBJ2-2 | TRBV6-1 | TRBD2 | TGTGCCAGCGGGACGGGAGGGTACACCGGGGAGCTGTTTTTT | CASGTGGYTGELFF
- | TRBJ1-1 | TRBV7-9 | TRBD1 | TGTGCCAGCAGCACCCCCCCGACAGGGCCGAACACTGAAGCTTTCTTT | CASSTPPTGPNTEAFF
- | TRBJ2-3 | TRBV6-1 | - | TGTGCCAGTCACCTAACGGAGGGCACAGATACGCAGTATTTT | CASHLTEGTDTQYF
- | TRBJ2-7 | TRBV28 | TRBD2 | TGTGCCAGCAGCTCCCTAGCGGGAGAGCGCTACGAGCAGTACTTC | CASSSLAGERYEQYF
- | TRBJ2-1 | TRBV27 | TRBD1 | TGTGCCAGCAGGCCTACAGGGGTTATGGATGAGCAGTTCTTC | CASRPTGVMDEQFF
once | TRBJ1-1 | TRBV2 | TRBD1 | TGTGCCAGCCTGACAGGCCAGGGGGCTGAAGCTTTCTTT | CASLTGQGAEAFF
- | TRBJ1-1 | TRBV19 | - | TGTGCCACCACAAATTTCTTTCGGGAGAACACTGAAGCTTTCTTT | CATTNFFRENTEAFF
- | TRBJ2-7 | TRBV30 | - | TGTGCCTGGCTTAGCTTTTCAGATAAGTACGAGCAGTACTTC | CAWLSFSDKYEQYF
- | TRBJ2-1 | TRBV10-3 | - | TGTGCCTCGACCTACGACCTCGCGGGTCGCAATGAGCAGTTCTTC | CASTYDLAGRNEQFF
- | TRBJ1-2 | TRBV14 | - | TGTGCCAGCAGCCAAGGGTTGGAGGGTCAAGGCTACACCTTC | CASSQGLEGQGYTF
- | TRBJ2-7 | TRBV6-5 | TRBD2 | TGTGCCAGCAGTTATTATTTTGCGGGAGAGAACGGCGAGCAGTACTTC | CASSYYFAGENGEQYF
- | TRBJ2-1 | TRBV6-5 | TRBD2 | TGTGCCAGCAGTTACTCTGCGGGAGAAGGTTGGAATGAGCAGTTCTTC | CASSYSAGEGWNEQFF
- | TRBJ1-4 | TRBV28 | TRBD1 | TGTGCCAGCAGCACTGTACAGGGGGAAAAACTGTTTTTT | CASSTVQGEKLFF